The 5 T cell receptor beta chains in this list originate from one sample, sequenced in a study of shared clonotypes between healthy human individuals (dated by TCRdb to the early 2020s). The method was the immunoSEQ multiplex PCR assay. Imported from immuneACCESS, the table was reduced by TCRdb to in-frame sequences with V and J called. These copies leave out some clones; in studies compared against another copy, an unresolved V gene accounts for under half, and the cause of the remainder is not known. The sample has roughly 2.5 million clones on record, over 85% of them singletons. 0.13% to 0.15% of the sample goes to the ten largest clones. Sequencing used naive CD4+ T cells sorted from blood. The cell subset or site label here, explained by the study, means: CD45RA+ positively selected. All receptors come from a young man in good health.

The chain uses TRBV28 and TRBJ1-2; D might be TRBD1 (5 bases). CDR1 and CDR2 from the germline V gene are MDHEN and SYDVKM. CDR3 length equals 15 residues. V lost 2 bases and J lost 8, with 18 bases in between. The CDR3 region is CASSLALGGTGGYTF. The CDR3 nucleotides read TGTGCCAGCAGTTTAGCCCTTGGAGGGACCGGCGGCTACACCTTC.

The CDR3 is CASSLNPFDYGYTF. CDR3 in DNA: TGTGCCAGCAGCTTAAATCCCTTCGACTATGGCTACACCTTC. V is TRBV5-4 and J is TRBJ1-2; no firm D call. CDR1 is SGHNT and CDR2 is YYREEE in the germline V gene (reference sequence). With 2 bases removed from V and 3 bases from J, the gap between germline ends came to 11 bases. There are 14 residues in the CDR3.

J is TRBJ2-7 and V is TRBV9, with no clear D. Trimming cost V 1 base and J 2 bases, with 10 bases left between them. CDR1 and CDR2 (germline): SGDLS, YYNGEE. The CDR3 length is 14 residues. The CDR3 reads CASSVNQETYEQYF. The CDR3 DNA is TGTGCCAGCAGCGTAAATCAGGAAACCTACGAGCAGTACTTC. The full variable domain, its missing parts supplied by reference TRBV9 and TRBJ2-7, is DSGVTQTPKHLITATGQRVTLRCSPRSGDLSVYWYQQSLDQGLQFLIQYYNGEERAKGNILERFSAQQFPDLHSELNLSSLELGDSALYFCASSVNQETYEQYFGPGTRLTVT.

The chain recombines TRBV30 with TRBJ1-5; TRBD1 agrees at 10 bases. This CDR3 region has 13 residues. The germline CDR1 and CDR2 sequences are GTSNPN and SVGIG (reference sequence). V lost 6 bases, J lost 6 bases, and 5 bases stayed unmatched. This chain's CDR3 is CACGQGVGQPQHF. CDR3 DNA: TGTGCCTGTGGACAGGGGGTAGGTCAGCCCCAGCATTTT.

The chain is built from TRBV6-5 and TRBJ2-5, with D unresolved. CDR1 and CDR2 from the germline V gene are MNHEY and SVGAGI. The CDR3 is 14 amino acids. Trimming pared 0 bases from V and 1 base from J, leaving 6 bases between. Here the CDR3 reads CASSYSAPQETQYF. CDR3 DNA sequence: TGTGCCAGCAGTTACTCGGCACCCCAAGAGACCCAGTACTTC.